One sample yielded the 11 T cell receptor beta chains listed below, sequenced in a study of T cells in Graves' hyperthyroidism and ophthalmopathy. Using RNA transcripts as the source, TCR beta CDR3 regions were amplified. The HTBI set primed first-round TCR CDR3 RT-PCR. TCRdb passed the multiplex PCR reads through MiXCR, listing each CDR3 protein once. In the table there are roughly 500,000 distinct CDR3 sequences, 46% of which are singletons. The sequencing input was peripheral blood or thyroid tissue (not recorded which). The receptors stem from an adult woman with Graves' disease, either hyperthyroidism or ophthalmopathy (not recorded which).

There are many counts of this clonotype. CDR3 bases: TGTGCCAGCAGCTCCCGGCCAGGCGGGAATTCACCCCTCCACTTT. The encoded protein is CASSSRPGGNSPLHF. The chain has TRBV7-9 and TRBJ1-6; D is unresolved. V lost 4 bases and J lost 7, with 14 bases in between. The CDR3 contains 15 residues. CDR1 and CDR2 (germline): SEHNR, FQNEAQ (reference sequence).

DNA for the CDR3: TGTGCCAGTAGTGGTCCTTTCGGAGTTATGGAGACCCAGTACTTC. Translating it yields CASSGPFGVMETQYF. The rearrangement joins TRBV19 to TRBJ2-5; no clear D. Trimming took off 5 bases at V and 5 bases at J, with 18 bases between the two ends. Germline values: CDR1 LNHDA, CDR2 SQIVND (reference sequence). The CDR3 length is 15 residues.

This clonotype was counted ten times or more. This chain uses TRBV11-2 with TRBJ1-1; 10 bases agree with TRBD1. V lost 5 bases to trimming and J lost 11 bases; unmatched junction nucleotides: 11. The CDR3 spans 14 residues. Germline-derived CDR1 and CDR2 are SGHAT and FQNNGV. The CDR3 protein is CASSQPTGGGLAFF. The DNA for the CDR3 is TGTGCCAGCAGCCAACCGACAGGGGGCGGGTTGGCTTTCTTT.

This clonotype was seen only a few times. V usage is TRBV30 and J usage is TRBJ1-5; no clear D gene. The CDR3 is made up of 14 amino acids. Germline assignment: CDR1 GTSNPN and CDR2 SVGIG (reference sequence). Trimming removed 0 bases from V and 8 bases from J, with 14 bases in between. The CDR3 DNA follows: TGTGCCTGGAGTGTTTTCCTGGGAGGTGAGCCCCAGCATTTT. Protein sequence: CAWSVFLGGEPQHF.

This clonotype showed up many times. The J gene is TRBJ1-4, the V gene TRBV5-6; no firm D call. In germline, CDR1 is SGHDT, CDR2 YYEEEE. V was clipped by 3 bases and J by 8 bases, with 11 bases between them. The CDR3 is 13 residues long. DNA of the CDR3: TGTGCCAGCAGCTCCGCATCGGGGGAAAAACTGTTTTTT. Translation gives CASSSASGEKLFF.

This chain links TRBV9 with TRBJ1-2, with 9 bases that match TRBD1. Germline CDR1 reads SGDLS; CDR2 reads YYNGEE. The CDR3 has 17 residues. The ends lost 4 bases at V and 4 bases at J; junction bases unmatched: 14. In DNA form, the CDR3 reads TGTGCCAGCAGCAACCGGGACAGGGAGCCCCGGGTCTATGGCTACACCTTC. It encodes CASSNRDREPRVYGYTF. The complete variable domain, with remaining parts taken from reference TRBV9 and TRBJ1-2, reads DSGVTQTPKHLITATGQRVTLRCSPRSGDLSVYWYQQSLDQGLQFLIQYYNGEERAKGNILERFSAQQFPDLHSELNLSSLELGDSALYFCASSNRDREPRVYGYTFGSGTRLTVV.

This clonotype has a handful of counts. At one end the junction does not follow the germline gene, possibly because of a read error. This chain uses TRBV6-6 with TRBJ1-5, with D perhaps TRBD1 (5 bases). Germline V gives CDR1 MNHNY, CDR2 SVGAGI (reference sequence). This CDR3 contains 14 residues. The CDR3 region has the DNA TGTGCCATCAGTCCGGTGGGGGGTAATCAGCCCCAGCATTTT. Translation gives CAISPVGGNQPQHF.

This clonotype was seen repeatedly, ten times or more. The chain employs TRBV2 and TRBJ1-1, with TRBD1 matching over 7 bases. CDR3 length equals 15 residues. Germline V CDR1 and CDR2: SNHLY, FYNNEI. With V trimmed by 6 bases and J by 2 bases, 9 bases remained unmatched. The CDR3 nucleotides read TGTGCCAGCAGAAGTTACAGGGGCGAAAACACTGAAGCTTTCTTT. Translating gives CASRSYRGENTEAFF.

The genes are TRBV20-1 and TRBJ1-6; D is possibly TRBD1 (5 bases). Germline V lookup: CDR1 DFQATT, CDR2 SNEGSKA (reference sequence). V lost 2 bases and J 7 bases, leaving 9 bases between the germline ends. The CDR3 covers 13 residues. The DNA for the CDR3 is TGCAGTGCTAGACGGGGCTCCAATTCACCCCTCCACTTT. As protein: CSARRGSNSPLHF.

This rearrangement joins TRBV10-3 to TRBJ1-1, with a weak D call TRBD1 (5 bases). This CDR3 spans 15 amino acids. Germline V gene sequence: CDR1 ENHRY, CDR2 SYGVKD. Trimming pared 2 bases from V and 1 base from J, leaving 11 bases between. The CDR3 loop is CAISERDGGNTEAFF. The CDR3 DNA reads TGTGCCATCAGTGAGAGGGACGGGGGGAACACTGAAGCTTTCTTT.

The CDR3 reads CSATSGLNTEAFF. Here the CDR3 DNA reads TGCAGCGCAACTTCAGGGTTGAACACTGAAGCTTTCTTT. The V call is TRBV29-1, the J call TRBJ1-1; TRBD1 is a possible D gene (5 bases). V was cut by 7 bases and J by 0 bases, with 12 bases left in between. CDR3 size: 13 residues. Germline V lookup: CDR1 SQVTM, CDR2 ANQGSEA.